These T cell receptor beta chains were read from a single sample in a study of blood T cell repertoires in COVID-19. Data came from immunoSEQ multiplex PCR; TCRdb stores just in-frame clones and leaves some out. The sample lists approximately 380,000 clones, 88% occurring once. Material: PBMCs or T cells enriched from blood (not recorded which). These receptors all stem from a woman between 18 and 30 years old who had recovered from COVID-19. The CDR3 runs from the conserved cysteine through the conserved F or W. A D gene is named only where the DNA matches it firmly. Part of the rows lack a size; the others show once, few, many or a class for expanded clones.

size: .
D: TRBD1
J: TRBJ1-2
V: TRBV18
DNA: TGTGCCAGCTCACCCTCGACAGGGTCAGAGTATGGCTACACCTTC
CDR3: CASSPSTGSEYGYTF

size: .
D: .
J: TRBJ1-3
V: TRBV30
DNA: TGTGCCTGGAGTGCCGGGGGATGGGGAGGAGGAAACACCATATATTTT
CDR3: CAWSAGGWGGGNTIYF

size: .
D: .
J: TRBJ1-3
V: TRBV18
DNA: TGTGCCAGCTCATCTGTTATACAGGACCACTCTGGAAACACCATATATTTT
CDR3: CASSSVIQDHSGNTIYF

size: .
D: TRBD2
J: TRBJ2-1
V: TRBV18
DNA: TGTGCCAGCTCACCACCGGGTAGCGGGGGCTCCTACAATGAGCAGTTCTTC
CDR3: CASSPPGSGGSYNEQFF

size: .
D: TRBD2
J: TRBJ2-3
V: TRBV9
DNA: TGTGCCAGCAGCGGGACTAGCGGGGGGAGCACAGATACGCAGTATTTT
CDR3: CASSGTSGGSTDTQYF

size: .
D: TRBD1
J: TRBJ1-5
V: TRBV2
DNA: TGTGCCAGCAGCTGGACAGGTCGGAATCAGCCCCAGCATTTT
CDR3: CASSWTGRNQPQHF

size: .
D: TRBD1
J: TRBJ1-1
V: TRBV5-6
DNA: TGTGCCAGCAGCTATGGTACAGGGGGTTACACTGAAGCTTTCTTT
CDR3: CASSYGTGGYTEAFF

size: .
D: TRBD2
J: TRBJ2-1
V: TRBV7-9
DNA: TGTGCCAGCAGCCCTATAGCGGGGTCCACCCATGAGCAGTTCTTC
CDR3: CASSPIAGSTHEQFF

size: .
D: TRBD2
J: TRBJ2-3
V: TRBV30
DNA: TGTGCCTGGAGTGTGGGACTAGCGAGGGACACAGATACGCAGTATTTT
CDR3: CAWSVGLARDTDTQYF

size: once
D: .
J: TRBJ2-7
V: TRBV5-6
DNA: TGTGCCAGCAGCTTGGGGCCAGTTACCTCCTACGAGCAGTACTTC
CDR3: CASSLGPVTSYEQYF

size: .
D: TRBD1
J: TRBJ1-2
V: TRBV7-8
DNA: TGTGCCAGCAGCCCCCCCGACAGGGCGAGGGGCTACACCTTC
CDR3: CASSPPDRARGYTF

size: .
D: .
J: TRBJ2-7
V: TRBV6-2/TRBV6-3
DNA: TGTGCCAGCAGTTATTTCTCCCCCCCTCTGCCGGCGGGTTCCTACGAGCAGTACTTC
CDR3: CASSYFSPPLPAGSYEQYF

size: .
D: .
J: TRBJ1-1
V: TRBV2
DNA: TGTGCCAGCAGTGAAGAATCCGCTATGAACACTGAAGCTTTCTTT
CDR3: CASSEESAMNTEAFF

size: few
D: .
J: TRBJ2-7
V: TRBV6-5
DNA: TGTGCCAGCAGTTACAAAACAGGGTCGGAGCAGTACTTC
CDR3: CASSYKTGSEQYF

size: .
D: .
J: TRBJ2-6
V: TRBV19
DNA: TGTGCCAGTAGTCCGTTAAGTAAAACGGGACAAGAGGGGACTGGGGCCAACGTCCTGACTTTC
CDR3: CASSPLSKTGQEGTGANVLTF

size: .
D: TRBD1
J: TRBJ2-3
V: TRBV2
DNA: TGTGCCACGCTACAGGGGATATCCACAGATACGCAGTATTTT
CDR3: CATLQGISTDTQYF

size: .
D: TRBD1
J: TRBJ2-5
V: TRBV9
DNA: TGTGCCAGCAGTCCCGGGACAGGGGGTGAGGAGACCCAGTACTTC
CDR3: CASSPGTGGEETQYF

size: .
D: .
J: TRBJ1-6
V: TRBV7-8
DNA: TGTGCCAGCAGCTTAGGGGGGACACGACTGAGCTCCTATAATTCACCCCTCCACTTT
CDR3: CASSLGGTRLSSYNSPLHF

size: once
D: TRBD2
J: TRBJ2-1
V: TRBV4-1
DNA: TGCGCCAGCAGCCAACACAGCGGGGGGGCCTCCTACAATGAGCAGTTCTTC
CDR3: CASSQHSGGASYNEQFF

size: .
D: TRBD2
J: TRBJ2-1
V: TRBV5-6
DNA: TGTGCCAGCAGCCTAGGAGCAGTGACTAGCGGGGGGCCAGGCGATGAGCAGTTCTTC
CDR3: CASSLGAVTSGGPGDEQFF

size: .
D: TRBD1
J: TRBJ1-1
V: TRBV3-1/TRBV3-2
DNA: TGTGCCAGCAGCCAAGAGTCAGGGGACAGAACAAACACTGAAGCTTTCTTT
CDR3: CASSQESGDRTNTEAFF

size: .
D: TRBD1
J: TRBJ1-5
V: TRBV30
DNA: TGTGCCTGGAGTGCATACGGACAGGGTAGTCAGCCCCAGCATTTT
CDR3: CAWSAYGQGSQPQHF